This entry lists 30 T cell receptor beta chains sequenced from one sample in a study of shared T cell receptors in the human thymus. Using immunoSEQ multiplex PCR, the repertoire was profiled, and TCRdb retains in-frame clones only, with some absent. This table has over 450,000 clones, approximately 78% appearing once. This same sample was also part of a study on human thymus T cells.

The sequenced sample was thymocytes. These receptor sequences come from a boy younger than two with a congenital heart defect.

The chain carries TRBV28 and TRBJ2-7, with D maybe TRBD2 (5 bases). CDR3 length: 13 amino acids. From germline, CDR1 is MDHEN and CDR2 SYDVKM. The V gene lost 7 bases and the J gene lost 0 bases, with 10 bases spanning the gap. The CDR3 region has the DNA TGTGCCAGCAATAGCGCCCACTCCTACGAGCAGTACTTC. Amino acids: CASNSAHSYEQYF.

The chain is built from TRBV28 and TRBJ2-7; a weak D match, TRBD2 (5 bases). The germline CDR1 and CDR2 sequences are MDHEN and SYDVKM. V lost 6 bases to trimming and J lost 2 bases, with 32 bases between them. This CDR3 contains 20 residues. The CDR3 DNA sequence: TGTGCCAGCAGCTCAACCCCGAGACGACCCCGGGAAAGTAACCCCTACGAGCAGTACTTC. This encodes CASSSTPRRPRESNPYEQYF.

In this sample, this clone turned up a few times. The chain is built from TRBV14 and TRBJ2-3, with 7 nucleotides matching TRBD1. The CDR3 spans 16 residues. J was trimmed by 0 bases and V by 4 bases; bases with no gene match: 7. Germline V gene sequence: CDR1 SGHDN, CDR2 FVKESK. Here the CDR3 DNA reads TGTGCCAGCAGCCTACACAGGGGTTCGAGCACAGATACGCAGTATTTT. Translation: CASSLHRGSSTDTQYF.

The CDR3 loop reads CASSIVGGQGTEAFF. The CDR3 DNA reads as TGTGCCAGTAGTATAGTTGGGGGCCAAGGGACTGAAGCTTTCTTT. The J gene is TRBJ1-1, the V gene TRBV19, with a tentative D call TRBD1 (6 bases). Trimming cost V 1 base and J 5 bases, with 14 bases left between them. The CDR3 sequence is 15 residues long. Germline CDR1 reads LNHDA; CDR2 reads SQIVND (reference sequence).

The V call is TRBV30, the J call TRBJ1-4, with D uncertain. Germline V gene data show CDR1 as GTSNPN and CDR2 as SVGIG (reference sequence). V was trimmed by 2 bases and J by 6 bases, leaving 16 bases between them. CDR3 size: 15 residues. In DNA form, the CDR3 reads TGTGCCTGGAGTAGGGCCAGGAGGCGGGATGAAAAACTGTTTTTT. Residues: CAWSRARRRDEKLFF.

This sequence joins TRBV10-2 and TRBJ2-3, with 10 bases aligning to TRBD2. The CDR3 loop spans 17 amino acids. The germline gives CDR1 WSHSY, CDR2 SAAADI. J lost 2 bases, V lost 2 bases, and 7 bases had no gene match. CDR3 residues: CASSEGGTSEDTDTQYF. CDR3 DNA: TGCGCCAGCAGTGAGGGAGGGACTAGCGAGGACACAGATACGCAGTATTTT.

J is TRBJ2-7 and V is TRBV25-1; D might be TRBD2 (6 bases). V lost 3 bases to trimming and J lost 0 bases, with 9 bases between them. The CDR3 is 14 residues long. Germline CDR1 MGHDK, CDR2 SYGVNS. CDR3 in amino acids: CASSEGTGSYEQYF. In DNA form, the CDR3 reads TGTGCCAGCAGTGAGGGGACTGGCTCCTACGAGCAGTACTTC.

The CDR3 DNA reads TGCGCCAGCAGCCAAAGGACAGGGGTTTACGAGCAGTACTTC. The encoded protein is CASSQRTGVYEQYF. The chain has TRBV4-1 and TRBJ2-7, with 9 bases matching TRBD1. Germline V gene sequence: CDR1 MGHRA, CDR2 YSYEKL. The CDR3 covers 14 residues. Losses at the gene ends were 2 bases for V and 4 bases for J; bases not matched to a gene: 3.

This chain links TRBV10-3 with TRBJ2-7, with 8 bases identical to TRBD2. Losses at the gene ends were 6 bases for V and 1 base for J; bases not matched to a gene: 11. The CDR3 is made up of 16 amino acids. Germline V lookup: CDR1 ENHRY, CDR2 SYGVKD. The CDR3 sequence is CAIRGCWREVSYEQYF. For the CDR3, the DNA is TGTGCCATCAGAGGGTGTTGGCGGGAGGTTTCCTACGAGCAGTACTTC.

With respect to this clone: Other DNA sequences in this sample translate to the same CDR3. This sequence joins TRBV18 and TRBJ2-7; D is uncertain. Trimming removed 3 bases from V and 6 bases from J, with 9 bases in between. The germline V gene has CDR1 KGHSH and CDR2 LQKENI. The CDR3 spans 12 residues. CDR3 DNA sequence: TGTGCCAGCTCACCGACGGGTGGCGAGCAGTACTTC. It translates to CASSPTGGEQYF.

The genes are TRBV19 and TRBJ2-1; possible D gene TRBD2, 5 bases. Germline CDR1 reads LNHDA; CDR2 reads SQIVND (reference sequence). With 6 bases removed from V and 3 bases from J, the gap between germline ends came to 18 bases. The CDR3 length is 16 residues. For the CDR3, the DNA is TGTGCCAGTAGCCCTTCCGTCCCAGAGGGCTACAATGAGCAGTTCTTC. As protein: CASSPSVPEGYNEQFF. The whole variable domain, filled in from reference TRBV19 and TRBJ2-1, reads DGGITQSPKYLFRKEGQNVTLSCEQNLNHDAMYWYRQDPGQGLRLIYYSQIVNDFQKGDIAEGYSVSREKKESFPLTVTSAQKNPTAFYLCASSPSVPEGYNEQFFGPGTRLTVL.

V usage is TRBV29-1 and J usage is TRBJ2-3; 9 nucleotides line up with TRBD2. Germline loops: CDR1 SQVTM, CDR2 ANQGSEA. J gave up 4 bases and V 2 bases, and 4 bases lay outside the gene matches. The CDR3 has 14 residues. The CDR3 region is CSVEKGLAADTQYF. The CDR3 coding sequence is TGCAGCGTTGAAAAGGGACTAGCCGCAGATACGCAGTATTTT.

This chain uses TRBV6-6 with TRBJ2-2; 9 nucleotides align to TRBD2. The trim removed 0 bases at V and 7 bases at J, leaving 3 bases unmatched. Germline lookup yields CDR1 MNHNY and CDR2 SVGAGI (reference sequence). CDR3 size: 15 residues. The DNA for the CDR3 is TGTGCCAGCAGTTACTCGGAGCGGGAGGTCGGGGAGCTGTTTTTT. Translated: CASSYSEREVGELFF.

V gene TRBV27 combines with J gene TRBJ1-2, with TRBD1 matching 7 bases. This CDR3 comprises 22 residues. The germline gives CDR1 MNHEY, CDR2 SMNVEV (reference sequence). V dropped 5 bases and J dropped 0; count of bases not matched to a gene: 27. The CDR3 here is CASSPAPWGQKLPKGTNYGYTF. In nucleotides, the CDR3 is TGTGCCAGCAGTCCCGCCCCGTGGGGACAGAAACTACCCAAAGGGACTAACTATGGCTACACCTTC.

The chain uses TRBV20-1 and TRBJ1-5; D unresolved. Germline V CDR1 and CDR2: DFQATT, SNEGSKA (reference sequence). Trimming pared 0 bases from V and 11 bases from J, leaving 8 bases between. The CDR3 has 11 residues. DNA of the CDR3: TGCAGTGCTAGAGATCGGTCCTCCCAGCATTTT. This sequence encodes CSARDRSSQHF.

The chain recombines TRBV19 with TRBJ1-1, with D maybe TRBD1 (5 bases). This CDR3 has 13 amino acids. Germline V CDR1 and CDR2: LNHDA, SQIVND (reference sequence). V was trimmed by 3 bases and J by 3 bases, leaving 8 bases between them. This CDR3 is CASSIGGDTEAFF. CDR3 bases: TGTGCCAGTAGTATCGGAGGGGACACTGAAGCTTTCTTT.

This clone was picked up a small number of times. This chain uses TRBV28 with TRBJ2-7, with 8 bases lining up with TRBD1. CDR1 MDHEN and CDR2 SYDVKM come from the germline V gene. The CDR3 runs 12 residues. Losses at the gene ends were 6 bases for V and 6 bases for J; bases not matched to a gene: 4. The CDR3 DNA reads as TGTGCCAGCAGCCCAGGACAGGGCGAGCAGTACTTC. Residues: CASSPGQGEQYF.

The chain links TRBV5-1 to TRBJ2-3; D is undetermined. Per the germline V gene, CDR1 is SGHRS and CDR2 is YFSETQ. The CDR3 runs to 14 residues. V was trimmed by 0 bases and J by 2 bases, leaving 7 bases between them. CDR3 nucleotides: TGCGCCAGCAGCTTGGTCGAGTTCACAGATACGCAGTATTTT. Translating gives CASSLVEFTDTQYF. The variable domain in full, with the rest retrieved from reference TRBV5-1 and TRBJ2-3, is KAGVTQTPRYLIKTRGQQVTLSCSPISGHRSVSWYQQTPGQGLQFLFEYFSETQRNKGNFPGRFSGRQFSNSRSEMNVSTLELGDSALYLCASSLVEFTDTQYFGPGTRLTVL.

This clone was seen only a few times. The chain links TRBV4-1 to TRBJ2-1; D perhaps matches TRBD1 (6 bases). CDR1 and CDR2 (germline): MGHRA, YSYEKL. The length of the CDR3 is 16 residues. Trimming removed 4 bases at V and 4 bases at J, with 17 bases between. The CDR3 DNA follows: TGCGCCAGCAGCCTCACGCCACTTGACAGGTACAATGAGCAGTTCTTC. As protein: CASSLTPLDRYNEQFF.

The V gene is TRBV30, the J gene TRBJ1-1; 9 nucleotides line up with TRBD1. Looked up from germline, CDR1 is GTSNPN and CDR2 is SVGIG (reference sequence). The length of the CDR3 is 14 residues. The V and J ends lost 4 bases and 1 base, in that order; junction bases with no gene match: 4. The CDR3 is CAWKDRGRNTEAFF. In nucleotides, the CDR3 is TGTGCCTGGAAGGACAGGGGTAGGAACACTGAAGCTTTCTTT.

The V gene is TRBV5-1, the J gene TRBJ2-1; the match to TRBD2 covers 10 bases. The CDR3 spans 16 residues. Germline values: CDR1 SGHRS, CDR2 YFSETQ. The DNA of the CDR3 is TGCCTAAGCAGCGGGTTGACTAGCGGGCACTACAATGAGCAGTTCTTC. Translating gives CLSSGLTSGHYNEQFF. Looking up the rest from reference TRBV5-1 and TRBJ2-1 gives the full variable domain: KAGVTQTPRYLIKTRGQQVTLSCSPISGHRSVSWYQQTPGQGLQFLFEYFSETQRNKGNFPGRFSGRQFSNSRSEMNVSTLELGDSALYLCLSSGLTSGHYNEQFFGPGTRLTVL.

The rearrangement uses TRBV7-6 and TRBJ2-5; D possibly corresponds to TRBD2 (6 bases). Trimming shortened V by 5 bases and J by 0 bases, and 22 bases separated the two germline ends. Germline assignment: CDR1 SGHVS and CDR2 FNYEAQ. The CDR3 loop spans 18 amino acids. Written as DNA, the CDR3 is TGTGCCAGCAGCGTTATCCGGGACTTACACTTGTACCAAGAGACCCAGTACTTC. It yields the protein CASSVIRDLHLYQETQYF.

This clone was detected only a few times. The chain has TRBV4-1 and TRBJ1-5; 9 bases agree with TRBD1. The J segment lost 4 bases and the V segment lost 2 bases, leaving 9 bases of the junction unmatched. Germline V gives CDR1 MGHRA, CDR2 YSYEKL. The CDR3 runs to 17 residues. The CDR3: CASSQRPPDRGNQPQHF. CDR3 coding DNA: TGCGCCAGCAGCCAACGTCCCCCGGACAGGGGAAATCAGCCCCAGCATTTT.

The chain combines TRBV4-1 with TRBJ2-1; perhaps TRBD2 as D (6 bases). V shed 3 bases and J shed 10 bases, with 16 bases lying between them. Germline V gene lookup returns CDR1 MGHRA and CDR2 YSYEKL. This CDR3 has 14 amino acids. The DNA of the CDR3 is TGCGCCAGCAGCCACCGACTAGGAGGGCGCGAGCAGTTCTTC. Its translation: CASSHRLGGREQFF.

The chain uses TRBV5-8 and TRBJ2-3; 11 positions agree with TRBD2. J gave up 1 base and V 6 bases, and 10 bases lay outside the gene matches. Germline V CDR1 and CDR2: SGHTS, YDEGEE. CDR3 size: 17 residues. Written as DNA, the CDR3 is TGTGCCAGCAAGTCGACCGGGACTAGCGGCCGCACAGATACGCAGTATTTT. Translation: CASKSTGTSGRTDTQYF.

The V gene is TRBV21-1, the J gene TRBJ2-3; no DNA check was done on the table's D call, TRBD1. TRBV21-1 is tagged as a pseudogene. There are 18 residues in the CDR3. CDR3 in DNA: TGTGCCAGCAGCAAGAAGGGGGAAGTGGCGGCTAGCACAGATACGCAGTATTTT. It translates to CASSKKGEVAASTDTQYF.

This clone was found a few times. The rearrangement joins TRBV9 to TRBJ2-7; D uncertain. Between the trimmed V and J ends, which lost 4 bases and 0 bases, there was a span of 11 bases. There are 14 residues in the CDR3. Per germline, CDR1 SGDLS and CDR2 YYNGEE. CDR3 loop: CASSPGPSSYEQYF. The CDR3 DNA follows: TGTGCCAGCAGCCCCGGTCCTAGCTCCTACGAGCAGTACTTC.

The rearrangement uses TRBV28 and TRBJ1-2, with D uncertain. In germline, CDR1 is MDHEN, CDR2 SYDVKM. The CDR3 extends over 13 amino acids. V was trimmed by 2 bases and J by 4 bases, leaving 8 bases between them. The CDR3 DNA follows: TGTGCCAGCAGTTTAGCAGGCTTCTATGGCTACACCTTC. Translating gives CASSLAGFYGYTF.

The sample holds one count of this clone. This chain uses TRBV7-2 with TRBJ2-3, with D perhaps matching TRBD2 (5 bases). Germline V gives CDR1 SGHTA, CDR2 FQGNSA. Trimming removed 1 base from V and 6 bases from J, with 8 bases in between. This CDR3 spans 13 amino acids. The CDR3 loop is CASSLVRVDTQYF. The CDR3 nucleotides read TGTGCCAGCAGCTTAGTGCGGGTGGATACGCAGTATTTT.

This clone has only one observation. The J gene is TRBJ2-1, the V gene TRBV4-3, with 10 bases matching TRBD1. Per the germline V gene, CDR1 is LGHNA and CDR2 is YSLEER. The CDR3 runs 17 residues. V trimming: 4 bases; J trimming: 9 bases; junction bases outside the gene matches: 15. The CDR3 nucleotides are TGCGCCAGCAGCCGCCGGGCCCTTGGGACAGGGGAAATTGAGCAGTTCTTC. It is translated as CASSRRALGTGEIEQFF.